This is a list of T cell receptor beta chains from one sample in a study of graft-versus-host responses after intestinal transplantation. The data were produced by immunoSEQ multiplex PCR, yet TCRdb's version contains in-frame clones alone and is incomplete. The sample has tens of thousands of clones, about 91% seen once. No antigens are known for them. Sequencing used unstimulated CD8+ T cells sorted from spleen or lymph node cells, obtained before intestinal transplant. The source of these receptors is a human donor who received an intestinal transplant. Each CDR3 is given without its conserved first and last residue.

V	J	CDR3
TRBV7-8	TRBJ2-7	ASSLGGEEQY
TRBV7-9	TRBJ1-4	ASSPGRVELATNEKLF
TRBV4-1	TRBJ1-5	ASSQGTGVNQPQH
TRBV4-1	TRBJ1-1	ASSLTVNTEAF
TRBV5-1	TRBJ2-2	ASSKTGTGELF
TRBV19	TRBJ2-3	ASSTTDTQY
TRBV11-2	TRBJ2-1	ASSTGTGVYNEQF
TRBV6-7	TRBJ1-2	ASSYSGGPHGYT
TRBV27	TRBJ1-5	ASSLYGTAPLPQH
TRBV27	TRBJ2-1	ASSLPGAILNEQF
TRBV25-1	TRBJ1-2	ASSQGSGSFYGYT
TRBV5-5	TRBJ2-7	ASSASGTGMIYEQY
TRBV6-5	TRBJ2-1	ASSLDQSGNEQF
TRBV6-5	TRBJ2-5	ASSEWLPETQY
TRBV30	TRBJ2-7	AWSPLGQGYEQY
TRBV27	TRBJ2-1	ASSSGLAGGGLYNEQF
TRBV7-9	TRBJ2-7	ASSPVRGGSSYEQY
TRBV4-1	TRBJ1-6	ASSHEYRDRNSPLH
TRBV19	TRBJ2-1	ASSPSGYGEQF
TRBV30	TRBJ2-1	AWSVRGFEQF
TRBV7-9	TRBJ2-4	ASSIWTENIQY
TRBV4-3	TRBJ1-5	ASSQDRYPSNQPQH
TRBV7-2	TRBJ2-3	ASSSPTGRRDTQY
TRBV4-1	TRBJ2-7	ASSPRTGSSYEQY
TRBV4-1	TRBJ2-2	ASSQASGSYGTGELF
TRBV11-2	TRBJ2-1	ASSFGQGSSYNEQF
TRBV11-2	TRBJ2-1	ASSLDPTDRVYNEQF
TRBV6-1	TRBJ1-3	ASTTFSGNTIY
TRBV4-2	TRBJ2-7	ASSQGITSYYEQY